The TCR beta chain under discussion was sequenced for a study of T cell responses to AZD1222 COVID-19 vaccine. Unmatched junction bases numbered 1, after V lost 0 bases and J lost 2 bases. Germline V gene sequence: CDR1 SGHRS, CDR2 YFSETQ. This CDR3 region has 14 residues. The method was immunoSEQ multiplex PCR; TCRdb's version includes in-frame clones alone and lacks a portion of them. The sample has around 88,000 clones; around 88% are singletons. Sequencing was performed on peripheral blood, taken on day 0 of MenACWY control vaccination. The sequence was obtained from an adult in good health. The chain carries TRBV5-1 and TRBJ1-2; 7 bases fit TRBD1. DNA of the CDR3: TGCGCCAGCAGCTTGGCGGGACAGAACTATGGCTACACCTTC. Protein: CASSLAGQNYGYTF.